The next 6 T cell receptor beta chains were all read from a single sample in a study of blood T cell repertoires in COVID-19. Sequencing used immunoSEQ multiplex PCR; TCRdb keeps in-frame clones, though not all of them. The sample contains approximately 260,000 clones, around 90% of which appear only once. Sequenced: peripheral blood. Receptors were obtained from a middle-aged woman with acute or convalescent COVID-19.

The chain has TRBV30 and TRBJ2-3, with 10 bases aligning to TRBD2. V was pared by 1 base and J by 5 bases, with 6 bases of the junction left unmatched. Germline CDR1 GTSNPN, CDR2 SVGIG (reference sequence). The CDR3 contains 15 residues. The CDR3 region has the DNA TGTGCCTGGAGTGAAGAGCGGGGGGGCGGAGATACGCAGTATTTT. Its protein is CAWSEERGGGDTQYF.

This clone was seen once. The rearrangement joins TRBV5-1 to TRBJ2-4; TRBD1 matches at 8 bases. Germline CDR1 and CDR2: SGHRS and YFSETQ. V was pared by 3 bases and J by 0 bases, with 8 bases of the junction left unmatched. CDR3 length equals 17 residues. The CDR3 is CASSSRDRIGAKNIQYF. In nucleotides, the CDR3 is TGCGCCAGCAGCTCCCGGGACAGGATCGGAGCCAAAAACATTCAGTACTTC.

This chain's CDR3 is CAISDGTDLYEQYV. The CDR3 DNA reads TGTGCCATCAGCGACGGGACAGACCTCTACGAGCAGTACGTC. The chain combines TRBV10-3 with TRBJ2-7, with 7 nucleotides matching TRBD1. The CDR3 is 14 residues long. V shed 6 bases and J 3 bases; nucleotides not matched to a gene: 8. The germline gives CDR1 ENHRY, CDR2 SYGVKD.

The chain carries TRBV25-1 and TRBJ1-2, with TRBD1 as a possible D gene (5 bases). There are 14 residues in the CDR3. V gave up 2 bases and J gave up 4 bases, with 11 bases separating them. Germline loops: CDR1 MGHDK, CDR2 SYGVNS. CDR3 in amino acids: CASSEGLGVYGYTF. CDR3 nucleotides: TGTGCCAGCAGTGAAGGGTTAGGGGTCTATGGCTACACCTTC.

The chain combines TRBV2 with TRBJ1-6; 9 bases agree with TRBD1. The V gene's germline CDR1 is SNHLY and CDR2 FYNNEI. V was clipped by 8 bases and J by 14 bases; unmatched bases: 10. The CDR3 length is 13 residues. In DNA form, the CDR3 reads TGTGCCAGCCGGGACAGGGATTATGTGGCCCTCCACTTT. Encoded protein: CASRDRDYVALHF.

Only one count was recorded for this clone. The CDR3 reads CASSQEAGRMDGYTF. The CDR3 bases are TGTGCCAGCAGCCAAGAGGCAGGGAGGATGGATGGCTACACCTTC. This rearrangement joins TRBV4-2 to TRBJ1-2; weak D call: TRBD1 (5 bases). The CDR3 is 15 amino acids. Trimming stripped 0 bases from V and 6 bases from J, with 14 bases between. CDR1 is LGHNA, CDR2 YNFKEQ, per germline.